This paragraph covers one TCR beta chain sequence. The antigen is undetermined. The data originate from a study of identical twins. This CDR3 spans 17 amino acids. The germline CDR1 and CDR2 sequences are WNHNN and SYGVQD (reference sequence). The J segment lost 7 bases and the V segment lost 2 bases, leaving 7 bases of the junction unmatched. Study conclusions and caveats: The authors drew conclusions from cross-sectional statistical analysis rather than following the same donors.

MiXCR, run by TCRdb on the 5' RACE reads, gives a single entry per CDR3 protein. The repertoire includes 500,000 to 650,000 distinct CDR3 sequences, 20% to 25% of them detected once, and approximately 0.52% sits in the top ten. In addition, the sample was reused for a study of yellow fever vaccine responses in identical twins.

The chain links TRBV10-1 to TRBJ2-1; 14 positions agree with TRBD2. The source of this sequence is a young woman in good health. Sequences were obtained from CD4+ T cells sorted from blood. In DNA, the CDR3 is TGCGCCAGCAGTGAGGCCGGCGGGACTAGCGGGAGTAATGAGCAGTTCTTC. This translates into CASSEAGGTSGSNEQFF.